The clone carrying this T cell receptor (beta chain) was found a few times. The data were taken from a study of blood T cell repertoires in COVID-19. Turning to the study itself: Samples of COVID-19 (acute and convalescent) were obtained from the United States, Italy and Spain. PBMCs, B-cell-depleted T cells, or T cells provided the cDNA or gDNA that made up the material.

Authors' analysis steps: By means of reference gene primer amplification, nucleated cell counts were estimated. Method: immunoSEQ multiplex PCR; TCRdb's copy keeps in-frame clones and lacks some. V and J calls and clone size are given by that table; D and trimming were obtained from the DNA. The sample yields about 300,000 clones, 90% seen once. Germline CDR1 and CDR2: SGHRS and YFSETQ. Trimming took off 4 bases at V and 1 base at J, with 14 bases between the two ends. This CDR3 has 15 residues. Donors were grouped by their self-reported clinical history. The chain uses TRBV5-1 and TRBJ1-1, with a tentative D call TRBD1 (6 bases). The sample comprised PBMCs or T cells enriched from blood (not recorded which). The receptor was derived from a woman under 30 with acute COVID-19. This chain's CDR3 is CASSPLPGQNTEAFF. Here the CDR3 DNA reads TGCGCCAGCAGCCCCCTCCCGGGACAGAACACTGAAGCTTTCTTT.